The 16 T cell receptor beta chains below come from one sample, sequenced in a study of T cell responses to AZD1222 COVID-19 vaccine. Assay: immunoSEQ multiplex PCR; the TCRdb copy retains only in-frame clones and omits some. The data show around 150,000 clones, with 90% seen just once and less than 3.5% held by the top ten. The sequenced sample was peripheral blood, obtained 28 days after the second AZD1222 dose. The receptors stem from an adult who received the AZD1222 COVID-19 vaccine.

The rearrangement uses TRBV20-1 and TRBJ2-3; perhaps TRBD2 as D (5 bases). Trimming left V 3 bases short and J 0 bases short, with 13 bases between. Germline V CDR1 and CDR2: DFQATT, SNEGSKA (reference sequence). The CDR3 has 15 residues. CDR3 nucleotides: TGCAGTGCTAGTGACTACGCCGAAAGCACAGATACGCAGTATTTT. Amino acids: CSASDYAESTDTQYF.

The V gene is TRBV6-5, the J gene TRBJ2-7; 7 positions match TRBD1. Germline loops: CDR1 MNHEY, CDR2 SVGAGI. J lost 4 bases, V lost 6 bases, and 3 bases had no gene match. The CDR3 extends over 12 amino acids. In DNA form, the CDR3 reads TGTGCCAGCAGCGACAGGGTATACGAGCAGTACTTC. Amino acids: CASSDRVYEQYF.

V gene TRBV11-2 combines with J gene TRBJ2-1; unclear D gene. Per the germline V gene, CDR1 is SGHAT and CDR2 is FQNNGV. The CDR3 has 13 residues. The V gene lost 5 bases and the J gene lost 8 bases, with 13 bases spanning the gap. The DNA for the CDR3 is TGTGCCAGCAGCCCTAAGCCAGAGGATGAGCAGTTCTTC. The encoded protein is CASSPKPEDEQFF.

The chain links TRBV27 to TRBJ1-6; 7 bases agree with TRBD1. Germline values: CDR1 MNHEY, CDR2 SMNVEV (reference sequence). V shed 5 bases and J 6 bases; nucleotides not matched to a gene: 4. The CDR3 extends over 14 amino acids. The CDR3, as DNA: TGTGCCAGCAGTAAGGGACAGACTAATTCACCCCTCCACTTT. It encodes CASSKGQTNSPLHF.

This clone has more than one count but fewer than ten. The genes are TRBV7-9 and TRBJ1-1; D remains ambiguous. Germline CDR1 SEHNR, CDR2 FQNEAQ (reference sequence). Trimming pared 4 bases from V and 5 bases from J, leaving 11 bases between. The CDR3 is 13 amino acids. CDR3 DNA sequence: TGTGCCAGCAGCTCACAGCAGGATACTGAAGCTTTCTTT. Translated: CASSSQQDTEAFF.

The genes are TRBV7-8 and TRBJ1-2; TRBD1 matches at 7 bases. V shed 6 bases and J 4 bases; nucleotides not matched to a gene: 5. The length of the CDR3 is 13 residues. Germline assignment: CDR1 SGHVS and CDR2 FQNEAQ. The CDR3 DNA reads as TGTGCCAGCAGTCCGGGACAGTCCTATGGCTACACCTTC. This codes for CASSPGQSYGYTF. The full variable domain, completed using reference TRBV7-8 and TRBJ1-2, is GAGVSQSPRYKVAKRGQDVALRCDPISGHVSLFWYQQALGQGPEFLTYFQNEAQLDKSGLPSDRFFAERPEGSVSTLKIQRTQQEDSAVYLCASSPGQSYGYTFGSGTRLTVV.

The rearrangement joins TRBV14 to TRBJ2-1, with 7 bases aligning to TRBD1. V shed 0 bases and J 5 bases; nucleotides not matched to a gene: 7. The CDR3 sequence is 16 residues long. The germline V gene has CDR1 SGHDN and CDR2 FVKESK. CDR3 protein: CASSQDGDRYNNEQFF. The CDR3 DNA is TGTGCCAGCAGCCAAGATGGGGACAGATACAACAATGAGCAGTTCTTC.

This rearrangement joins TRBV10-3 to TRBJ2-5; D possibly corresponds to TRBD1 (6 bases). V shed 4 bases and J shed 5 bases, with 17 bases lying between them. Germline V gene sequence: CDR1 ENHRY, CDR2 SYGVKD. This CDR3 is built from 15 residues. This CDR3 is CAISARLTGEETQYF. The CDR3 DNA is TGTGCCATCAGTGCGCGCCTGACAGGCGAGGAGACCCAGTACTTC.

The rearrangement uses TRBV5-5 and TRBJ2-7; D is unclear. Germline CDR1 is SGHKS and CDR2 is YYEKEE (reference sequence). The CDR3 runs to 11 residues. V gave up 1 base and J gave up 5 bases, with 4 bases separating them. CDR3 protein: CASSLLDEQYF. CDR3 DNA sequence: TGTGCCAGCAGCTTGTTGGACGAGCAGTACTTC.

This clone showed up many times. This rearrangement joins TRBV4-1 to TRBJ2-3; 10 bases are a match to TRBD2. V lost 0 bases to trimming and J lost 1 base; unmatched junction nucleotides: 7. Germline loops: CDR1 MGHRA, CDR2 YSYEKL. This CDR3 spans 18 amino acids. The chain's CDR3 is CASSQEQLLAGRTDTQYF. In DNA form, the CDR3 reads TGCGCCAGCAGCCAAGAACAGTTACTAGCGGGACGCACAGATACGCAGTATTTT.

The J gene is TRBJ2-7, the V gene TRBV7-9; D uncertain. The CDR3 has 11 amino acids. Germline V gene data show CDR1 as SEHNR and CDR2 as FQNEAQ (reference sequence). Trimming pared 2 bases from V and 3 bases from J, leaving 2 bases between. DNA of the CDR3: TGTGCCAGCAGCTTAATCTACGAGCAGTACTTC. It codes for CASSLIYEQYF.

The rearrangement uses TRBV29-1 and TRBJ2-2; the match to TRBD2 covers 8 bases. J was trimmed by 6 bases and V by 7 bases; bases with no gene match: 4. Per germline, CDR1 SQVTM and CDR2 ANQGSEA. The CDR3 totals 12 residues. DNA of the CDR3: TGCAGCGCCCGGGAGGGCGCCGGGGAGCTGTTTTTT. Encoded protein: CSAREGAGELFF.

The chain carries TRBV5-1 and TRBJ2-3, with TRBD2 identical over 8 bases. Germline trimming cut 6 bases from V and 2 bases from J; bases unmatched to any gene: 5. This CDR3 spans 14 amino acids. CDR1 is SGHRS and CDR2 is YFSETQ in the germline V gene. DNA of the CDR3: TGCGCCAGCACAACGGGAGGGGTCACAGATACGCAGTATTTT. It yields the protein CASTTGGVTDTQYF.

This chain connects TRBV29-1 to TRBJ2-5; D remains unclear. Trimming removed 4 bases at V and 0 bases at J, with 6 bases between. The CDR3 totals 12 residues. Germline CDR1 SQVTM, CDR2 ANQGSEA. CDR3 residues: CSVVPNQETQYF. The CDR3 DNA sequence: TGCAGCGTTGTACCAAACCAAGAGACCCAGTACTTC. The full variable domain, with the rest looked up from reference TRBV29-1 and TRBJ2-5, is SAVISQKPSRDICQRGTSLTIQCQVDSQVTMMFWYRQQPGQSLTLIATANQGSEATYESGFVIDKFPISRPNLTFSTLTVSNMSPEDSSIYLCSVVPNQETQYFGPGTRLLVL.

For the CDR3, the DNA is TGTGCCAGCAGCTTGGTGCAGAACCTAAACTATGGCTACACCTTC. This gives the protein CASSLVQNLNYGYTF. The chain uses TRBV5-8 and TRBJ1-2; D is ambiguous. The CDR3 is 15 amino acids. Germline V CDR1 and CDR2: SGHTS, YDEGEE. V shed 0 bases and J shed 2 bases, with 11 bases lying between them.

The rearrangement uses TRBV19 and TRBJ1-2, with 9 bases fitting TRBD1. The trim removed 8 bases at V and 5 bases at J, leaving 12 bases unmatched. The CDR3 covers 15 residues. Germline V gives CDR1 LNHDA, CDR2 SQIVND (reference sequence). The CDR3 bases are TGTGCCAGTCGACGCAAAACCGGGACAGGGTATGGCTACACCTTC. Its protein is CASRRKTGTGYGYTF.